Only one count was recorded for the clone carrying this T cell receptor beta chain. Libraries were prepared by immunoSEQ multiplex PCR; TCRdb keeps only in-frame clonotypes and omits some of them. The table records a few hundred thousand clones, 90% of them present only once. Per germline, CDR1 LGHDT and CDR2 YNNKEL (reference sequence). V was pared by 0 bases and J by 10 bases, with 21 bases between. CDR3 length equals 17 residues. These data are taken from a study of blood T cell repertoires in COVID-19. Whole-study context: Samples representing acute and convalescent COVID-19 were sourced from the United States, Italy and Spain.

The origin of this receptor is a woman aged 55-75 years with COVID-19, enrolled during active disease. The V and J genes are TRBV3-1 (or the pseudogene TRBV3-2) and TRBJ1-4, with D maybe TRBD1 (5 bases). Sample: peripheral blood. The DNA for the CDR3 is TGTGCCAGCAGCCAAGATCTCATGGCAGGGTCTAGGGGAAAACTGTTTTTT. It is translated as CASSQDLMAGSRGKLFF.